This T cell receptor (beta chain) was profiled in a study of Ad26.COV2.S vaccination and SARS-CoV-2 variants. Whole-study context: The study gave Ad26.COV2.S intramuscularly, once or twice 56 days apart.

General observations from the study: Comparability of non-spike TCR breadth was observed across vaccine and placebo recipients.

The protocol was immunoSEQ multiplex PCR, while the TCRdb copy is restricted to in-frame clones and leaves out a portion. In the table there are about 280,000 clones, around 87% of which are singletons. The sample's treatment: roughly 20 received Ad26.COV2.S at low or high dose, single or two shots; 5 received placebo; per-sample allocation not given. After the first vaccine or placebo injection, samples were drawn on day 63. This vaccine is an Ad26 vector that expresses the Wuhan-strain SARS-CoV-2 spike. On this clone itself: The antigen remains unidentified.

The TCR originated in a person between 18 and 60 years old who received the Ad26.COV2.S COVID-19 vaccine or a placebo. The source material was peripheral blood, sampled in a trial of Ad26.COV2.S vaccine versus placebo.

The CDR3 here is CASSQSSGGRTGELFF. As DNA, the CDR3 is TGCGCCAGCAGTCAATCGTCCGGGGGGCGCACCGGGGAGCTGTTTTTT. The chain couples TRBV23-1 to TRBJ2-2, with D perhaps matching TRBD2 (7 bases). TRBV23-1 is an open reading frame, and its role is uncertain. The CDR3 totals 16 residues. Trimming cost V 0 bases and J 4 bases, with 12 bases left between them.